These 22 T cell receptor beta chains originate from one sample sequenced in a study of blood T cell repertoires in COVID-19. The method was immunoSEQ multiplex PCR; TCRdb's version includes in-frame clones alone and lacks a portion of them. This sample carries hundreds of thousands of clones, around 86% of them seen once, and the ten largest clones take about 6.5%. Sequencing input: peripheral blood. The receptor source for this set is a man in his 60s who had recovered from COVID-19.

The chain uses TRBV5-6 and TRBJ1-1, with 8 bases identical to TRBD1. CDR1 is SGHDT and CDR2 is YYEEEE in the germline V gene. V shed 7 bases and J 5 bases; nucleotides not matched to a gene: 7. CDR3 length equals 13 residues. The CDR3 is CASSTGGLTEAFF. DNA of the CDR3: TGTGCCAGCTCCACAGGGGGGCTAACTGAAGCTTTCTTT.

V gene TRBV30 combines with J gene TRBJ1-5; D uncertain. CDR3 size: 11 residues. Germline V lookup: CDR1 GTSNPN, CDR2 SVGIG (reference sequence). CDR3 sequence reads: CVRGGNQPQHF. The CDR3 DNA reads TGTGTAAGAGGCGGCAATCAGCCCCAGCATTTT.

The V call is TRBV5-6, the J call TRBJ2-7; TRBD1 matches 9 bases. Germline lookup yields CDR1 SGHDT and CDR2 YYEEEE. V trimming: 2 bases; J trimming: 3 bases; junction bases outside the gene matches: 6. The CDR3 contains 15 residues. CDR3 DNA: TGTGCCAGCAGCTTCGGGTCGGGACAGGGCTACGAGCAGTACTTC. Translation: CASSFGSGQGYEQYF.

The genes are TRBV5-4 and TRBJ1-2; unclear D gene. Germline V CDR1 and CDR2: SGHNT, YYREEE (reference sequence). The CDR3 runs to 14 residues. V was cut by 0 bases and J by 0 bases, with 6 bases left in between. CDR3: CASSLERANYGYTF. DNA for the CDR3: TGTGCCAGCAGCTTGGAAAGAGCTAACTATGGCTACACCTTC.

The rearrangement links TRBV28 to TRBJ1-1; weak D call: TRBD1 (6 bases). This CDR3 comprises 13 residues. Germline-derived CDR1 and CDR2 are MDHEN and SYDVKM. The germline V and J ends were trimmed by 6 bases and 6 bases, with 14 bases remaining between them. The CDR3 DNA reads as TGTGCCAGCAGGAGCACAGGGAGCGCTGAAGCTTTCTTT. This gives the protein CASRSTGSAEAFF.

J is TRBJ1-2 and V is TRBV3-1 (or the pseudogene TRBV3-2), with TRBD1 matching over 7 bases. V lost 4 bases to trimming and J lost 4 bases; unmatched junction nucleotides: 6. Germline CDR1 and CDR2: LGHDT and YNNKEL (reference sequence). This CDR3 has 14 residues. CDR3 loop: CASSPDRATYGYTF. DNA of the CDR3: TGTGCCAGCAGCCCCGACAGGGCTACCTATGGCTACACCTTC.

CDR3 nucleotides: TGTGCCAGCCTACAGGGGGCCGCCGGGGAGCTGTTTTTT. It yields the protein CASLQGAAGELFF. The chain joins TRBV13 to TRBJ2-2; 9 bases line up with TRBD1. Germline trimming cut 8 bases from V and 6 bases from J; bases unmatched to any gene: 4. Germline CDR1 PRHDT, CDR2 FYEKMQ (reference sequence). This CDR3 spans 13 amino acids.

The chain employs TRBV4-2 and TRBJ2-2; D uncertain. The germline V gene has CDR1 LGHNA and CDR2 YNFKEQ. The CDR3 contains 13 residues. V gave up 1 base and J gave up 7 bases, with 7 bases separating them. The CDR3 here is CASSQVASGELFF. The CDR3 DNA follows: TGTGCCAGCAGCCAAGTGGCTAGCGGGGAGCTGTTTTTT.

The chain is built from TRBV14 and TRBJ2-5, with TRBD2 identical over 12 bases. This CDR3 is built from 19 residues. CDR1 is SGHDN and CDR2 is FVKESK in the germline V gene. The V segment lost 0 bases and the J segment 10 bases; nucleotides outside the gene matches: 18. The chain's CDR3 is CASSQESDVRTSGIGDQYF. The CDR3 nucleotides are TGTGCCAGCAGCCAAGAATCGGACGTAAGGACTAGCGGGATCGGCGACCAGTACTTC.

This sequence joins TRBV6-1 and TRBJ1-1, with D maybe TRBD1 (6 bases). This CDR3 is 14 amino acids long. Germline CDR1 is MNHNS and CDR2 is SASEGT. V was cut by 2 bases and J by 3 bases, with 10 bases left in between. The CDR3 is CASSEQGPYTEAFF. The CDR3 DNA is TGTGCCAGCAGTGAACAGGGGCCTTACACTGAAGCTTTCTTT.

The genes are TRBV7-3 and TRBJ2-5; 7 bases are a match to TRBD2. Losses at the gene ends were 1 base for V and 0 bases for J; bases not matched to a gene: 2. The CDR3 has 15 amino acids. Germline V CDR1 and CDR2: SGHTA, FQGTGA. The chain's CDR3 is CASSLSSGYQETQYF. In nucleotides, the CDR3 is TGTGCCAGCAGCTTAAGTAGCGGGTACCAAGAGACCCAGTACTTC.

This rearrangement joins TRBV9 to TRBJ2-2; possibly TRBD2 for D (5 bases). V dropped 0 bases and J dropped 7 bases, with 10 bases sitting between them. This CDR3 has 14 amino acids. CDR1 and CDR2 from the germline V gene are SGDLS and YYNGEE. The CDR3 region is CASSVVRANGELFF. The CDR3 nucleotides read TGTGCCAGCAGCGTAGTGAGGGCGAACGGGGAGCTGTTTTTT.

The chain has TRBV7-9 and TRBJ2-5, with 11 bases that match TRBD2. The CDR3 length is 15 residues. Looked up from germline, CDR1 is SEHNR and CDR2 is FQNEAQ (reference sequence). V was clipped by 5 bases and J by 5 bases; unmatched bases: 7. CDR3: CASSAQLAGVETQYF. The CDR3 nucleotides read TGTGCCAGCAGCGCCCAACTAGCGGGGGTCGAGACCCAGTACTTC.

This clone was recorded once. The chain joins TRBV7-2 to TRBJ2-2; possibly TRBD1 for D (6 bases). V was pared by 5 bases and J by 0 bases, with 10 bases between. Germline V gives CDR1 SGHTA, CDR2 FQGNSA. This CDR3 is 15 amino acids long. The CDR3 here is CASSPRQANTGELFF. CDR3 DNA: TGTGCCAGCAGCCCCCGACAGGCGAACACCGGGGAGCTGTTTTTT.

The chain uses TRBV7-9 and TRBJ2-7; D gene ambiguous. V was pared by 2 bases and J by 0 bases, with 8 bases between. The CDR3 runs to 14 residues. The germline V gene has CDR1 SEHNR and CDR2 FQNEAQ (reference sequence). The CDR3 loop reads CASSLSASSYEQYF. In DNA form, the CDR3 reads TGTGCCAGCAGCTTAAGCGCCAGCTCCTACGAGCAGTACTTC.

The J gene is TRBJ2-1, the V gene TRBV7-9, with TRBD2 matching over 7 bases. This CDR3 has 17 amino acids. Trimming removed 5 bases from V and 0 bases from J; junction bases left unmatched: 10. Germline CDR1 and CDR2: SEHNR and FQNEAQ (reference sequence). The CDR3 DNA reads TGTGCCAGCAGCCCGGGGAGGGGTGGGAGCTCCTACAATGAGCAGTTCTTC. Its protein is CASSPGRGGSSYNEQFF.

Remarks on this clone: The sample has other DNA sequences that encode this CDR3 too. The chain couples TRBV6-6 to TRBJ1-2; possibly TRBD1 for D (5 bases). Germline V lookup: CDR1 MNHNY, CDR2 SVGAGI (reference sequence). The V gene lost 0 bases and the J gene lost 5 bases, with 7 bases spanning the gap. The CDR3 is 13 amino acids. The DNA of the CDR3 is TGTGCCAGCAGTTACTCCGGGGGATATGGCTACACCTTC. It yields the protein CASSYSGGYGYTF.

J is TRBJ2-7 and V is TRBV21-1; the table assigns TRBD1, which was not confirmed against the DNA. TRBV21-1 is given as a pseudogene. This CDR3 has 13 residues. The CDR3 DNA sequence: TGTGCCGGTAGACAGCTTTTATCCTACGAGCAGTACTTC. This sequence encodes CAGRQLLSYEQYF.

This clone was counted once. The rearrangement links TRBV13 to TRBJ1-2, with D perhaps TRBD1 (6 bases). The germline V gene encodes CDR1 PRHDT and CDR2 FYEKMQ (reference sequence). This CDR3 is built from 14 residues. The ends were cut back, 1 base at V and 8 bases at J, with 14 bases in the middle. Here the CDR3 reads CASSLDRAPLGYTF. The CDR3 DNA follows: TGTGCCAGCAGCTTAGACAGGGCCCCATTAGGCTACACCTTC.

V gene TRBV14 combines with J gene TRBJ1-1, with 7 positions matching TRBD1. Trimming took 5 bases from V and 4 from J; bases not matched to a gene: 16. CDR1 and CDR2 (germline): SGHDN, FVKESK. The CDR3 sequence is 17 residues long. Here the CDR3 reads CASSFGQDLLWSTEAFF. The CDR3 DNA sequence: TGTGCCAGCAGCTTCGGACAGGACTTACTGTGGAGCACTGAAGCTTTCTTT.

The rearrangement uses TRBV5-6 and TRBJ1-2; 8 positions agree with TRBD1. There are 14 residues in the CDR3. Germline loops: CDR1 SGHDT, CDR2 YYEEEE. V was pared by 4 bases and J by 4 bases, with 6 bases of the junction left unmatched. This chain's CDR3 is CASSPDRVGYGYTF. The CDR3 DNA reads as TGTGCCAGCAGCCCGGACAGGGTGGGCTATGGCTACACCTTC.

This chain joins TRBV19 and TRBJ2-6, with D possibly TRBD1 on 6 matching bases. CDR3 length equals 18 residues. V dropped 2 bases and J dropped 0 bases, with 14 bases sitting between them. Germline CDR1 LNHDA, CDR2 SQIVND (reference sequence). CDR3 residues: CASSITQGIPSGANVLTF. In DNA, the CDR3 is TGTGCCAGTAGTATAACACAGGGAATCCCCTCTGGGGCCAACGTCCTGACTTTC.